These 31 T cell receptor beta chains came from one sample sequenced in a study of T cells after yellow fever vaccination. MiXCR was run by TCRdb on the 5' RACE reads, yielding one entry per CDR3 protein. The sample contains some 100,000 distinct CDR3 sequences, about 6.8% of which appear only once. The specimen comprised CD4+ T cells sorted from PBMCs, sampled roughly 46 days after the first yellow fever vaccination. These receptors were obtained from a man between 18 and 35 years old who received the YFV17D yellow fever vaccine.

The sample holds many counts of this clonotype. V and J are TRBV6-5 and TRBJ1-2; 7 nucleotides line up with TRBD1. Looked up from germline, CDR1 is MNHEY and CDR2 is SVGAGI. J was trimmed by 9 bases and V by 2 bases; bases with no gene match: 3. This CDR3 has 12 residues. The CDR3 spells CASSYNRGSYTF. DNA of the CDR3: TGTGCCAGCAGTTACAACAGGGGAAGCTACACCTTC.

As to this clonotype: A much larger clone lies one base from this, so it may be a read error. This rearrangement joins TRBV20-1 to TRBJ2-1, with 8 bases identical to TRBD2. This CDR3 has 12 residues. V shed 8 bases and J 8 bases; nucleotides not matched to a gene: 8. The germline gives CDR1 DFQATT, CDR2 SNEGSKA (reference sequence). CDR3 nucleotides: TGCAGTCCCCGGGGGGGGTTGGATGAGCAGTTCTTC. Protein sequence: CSPRGGLDEQFF.

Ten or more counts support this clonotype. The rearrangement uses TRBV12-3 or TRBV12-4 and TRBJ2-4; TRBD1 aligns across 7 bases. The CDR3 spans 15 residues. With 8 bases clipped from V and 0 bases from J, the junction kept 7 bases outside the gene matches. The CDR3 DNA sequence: TGTGCCAGCGGGGGACAGCCTCTAGCCAAAAACATTCAGTACTTC. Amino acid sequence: CASGGQPLAKNIQYF.

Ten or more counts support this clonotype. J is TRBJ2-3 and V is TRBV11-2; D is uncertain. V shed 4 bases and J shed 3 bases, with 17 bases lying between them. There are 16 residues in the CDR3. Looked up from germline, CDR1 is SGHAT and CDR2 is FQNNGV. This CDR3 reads CASSYQWRLGTDTQYF. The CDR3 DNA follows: TGTGCCAGCAGCTACCAGTGGCGGCTTGGGACAGATACGCAGTATTTT.

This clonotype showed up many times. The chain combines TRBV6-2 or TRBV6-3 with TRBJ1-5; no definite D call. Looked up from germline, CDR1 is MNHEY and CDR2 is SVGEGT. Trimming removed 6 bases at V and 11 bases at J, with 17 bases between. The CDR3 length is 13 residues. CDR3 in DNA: TGTGCCAGCAGCTCCGGCAGCTGGTCGGCCCAGCATTTT. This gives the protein CASSSGSWSAQHF.

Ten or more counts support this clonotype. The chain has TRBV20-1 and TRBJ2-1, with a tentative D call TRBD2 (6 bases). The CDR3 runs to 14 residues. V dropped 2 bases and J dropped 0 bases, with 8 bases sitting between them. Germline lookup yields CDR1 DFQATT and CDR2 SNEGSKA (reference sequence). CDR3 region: CSARTSSSYNEQFF. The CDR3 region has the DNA TGCAGTGCTAGAACTAGCAGCTCCTACAATGAGCAGTTCTTC.

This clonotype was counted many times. CDR3: CASSEASGIQETQYF. The DNA of the CDR3 is TGTGCCAGCAGCGAGGCAAGCGGTATTCAAGAGACCCAGTACTTC. The V call is TRBV5-4, the J call TRBJ2-5, with a weak D call TRBD2 (5 bases). The V end lost 4 bases, the J end lost 2 bases, and 15 bases lay between the germline ends. Germline lookup yields CDR1 SGHNT and CDR2 YYREEE (reference sequence). The CDR3 extends over 15 amino acids.

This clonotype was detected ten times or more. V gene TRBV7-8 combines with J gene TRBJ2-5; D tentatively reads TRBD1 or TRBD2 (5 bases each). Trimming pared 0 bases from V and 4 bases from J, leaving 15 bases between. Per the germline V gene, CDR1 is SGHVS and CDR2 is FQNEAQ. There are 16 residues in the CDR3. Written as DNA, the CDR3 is TGTGCCAGCAGCTTAGCCTCGAGAGGGACCGGAGAGACCCAGTACTTC. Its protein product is CASSLASRGTGETQYF. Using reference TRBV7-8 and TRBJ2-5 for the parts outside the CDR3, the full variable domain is GAGVSQSPRYKVAKRGQDVALRCDPISGHVSLFWYQQALGQGPEFLTYFQNEAQLDKSGLPSDRFFAERPEGSVSTLKIQRTQQEDSAVYLCASSLASRGTGETQYFGPGTRLLVL.

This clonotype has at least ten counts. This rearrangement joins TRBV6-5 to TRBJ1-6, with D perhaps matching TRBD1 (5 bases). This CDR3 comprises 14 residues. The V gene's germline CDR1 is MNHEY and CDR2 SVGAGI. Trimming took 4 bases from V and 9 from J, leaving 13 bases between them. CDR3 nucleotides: TGTGCCAGCAGTTTGGCGGCAGGGCGTTCACCCCTCCACTTT. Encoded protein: CASSLAAGRSPLHF.

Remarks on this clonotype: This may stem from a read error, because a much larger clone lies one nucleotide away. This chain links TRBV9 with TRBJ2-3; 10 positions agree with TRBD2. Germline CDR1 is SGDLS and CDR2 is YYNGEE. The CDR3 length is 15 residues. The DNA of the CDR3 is TGTGCCAGCAGCTGGCGGACTAGCGGCACAGATAAGCAGTATTTT. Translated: CASSWRTSGTDKQYF. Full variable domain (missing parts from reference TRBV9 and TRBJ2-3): DSGVTQTPKHLITATGQRVTLRCSPRSGDLSVYWYQQSLDQGLQFLIQYYNGEERAKGNILERFSAQQFPDLHSELNLSSLELGDSALYFCASSWRTSGTDKQYFGPGTRLTVL.

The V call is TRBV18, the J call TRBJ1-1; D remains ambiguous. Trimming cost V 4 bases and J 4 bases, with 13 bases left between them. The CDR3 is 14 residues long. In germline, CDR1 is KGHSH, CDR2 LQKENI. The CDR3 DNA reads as TGTGCCAGCTCACAAGACGAAGAGAGCACTGAAGCTTTCTTT. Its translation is CASSQDEESTEAFF.

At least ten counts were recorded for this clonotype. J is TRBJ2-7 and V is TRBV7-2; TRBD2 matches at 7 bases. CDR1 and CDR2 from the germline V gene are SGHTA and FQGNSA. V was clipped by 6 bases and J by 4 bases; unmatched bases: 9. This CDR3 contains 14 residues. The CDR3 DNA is TGTGCCAGCAGTCTTATCACGGGGGGTTACGAGCAGTACGTC. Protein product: CASSLITGGYEQYV.

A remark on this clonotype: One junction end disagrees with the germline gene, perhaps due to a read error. The CDR3 DNA reads TGCACCGTTGCCTATGATGGCTACACCTTC. Translated: CTVAYDGYTF. V gene TRBV29-1 combines with J gene TRBJ1-2; D gene ambiguous. The CDR3 runs 10 residues. CDR1 is SQVTM, CDR2 ANQGSEA, per germline.

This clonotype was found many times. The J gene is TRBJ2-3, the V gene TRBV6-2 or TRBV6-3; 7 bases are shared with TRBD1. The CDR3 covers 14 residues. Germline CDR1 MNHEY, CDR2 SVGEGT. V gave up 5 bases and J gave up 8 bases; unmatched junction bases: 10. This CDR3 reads CASSRRTGAVTQYF. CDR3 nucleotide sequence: TGTGCCAGCAGTCGCCGAACAGGGGCCGTTACGCAGTATTTT.

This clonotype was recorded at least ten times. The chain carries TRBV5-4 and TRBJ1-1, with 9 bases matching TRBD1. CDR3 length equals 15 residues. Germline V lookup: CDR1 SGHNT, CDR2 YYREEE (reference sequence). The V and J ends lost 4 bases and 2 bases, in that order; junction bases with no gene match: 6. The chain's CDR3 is CASSEGTGRNTEAFF. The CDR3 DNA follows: TGTGCCAGCAGCGAGGGGACAGGGAGAAACACTGAAGCTTTCTTT.

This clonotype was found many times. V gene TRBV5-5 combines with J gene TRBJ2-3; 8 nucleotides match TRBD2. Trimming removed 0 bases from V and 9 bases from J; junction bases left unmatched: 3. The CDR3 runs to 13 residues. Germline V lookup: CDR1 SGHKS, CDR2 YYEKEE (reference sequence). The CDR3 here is CASSLVASGTQYF. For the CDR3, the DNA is TGTGCCAGCAGCTTGGTAGCTAGCGGGACGCAGTATTTT.

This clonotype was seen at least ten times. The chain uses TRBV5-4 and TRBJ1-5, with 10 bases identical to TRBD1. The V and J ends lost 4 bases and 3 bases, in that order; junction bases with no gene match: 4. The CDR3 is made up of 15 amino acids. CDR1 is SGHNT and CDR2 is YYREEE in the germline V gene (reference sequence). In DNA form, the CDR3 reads TGTGCCAGCAGCAAAGGGACAGGGGTCAATCAGCCCCAGCATTTT. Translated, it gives CASSKGTGVNQPQHF. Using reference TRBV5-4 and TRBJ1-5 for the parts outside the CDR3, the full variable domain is ETGVTQSPTHLIKTRGQQVTLRCSSQSGHNTVSWYQQALGQGPQFIFQYYREEENGRGNFPPRFSGLQFPNYSSELNVNALELDDSALYLCASSKGTGVNQPQHFGDGTRLSIL.

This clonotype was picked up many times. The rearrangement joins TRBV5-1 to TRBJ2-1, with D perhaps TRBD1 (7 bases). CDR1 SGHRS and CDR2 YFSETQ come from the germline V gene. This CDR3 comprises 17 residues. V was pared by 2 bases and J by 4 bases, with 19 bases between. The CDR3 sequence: CASSLGQEGAPYNEQFF. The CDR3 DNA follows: TGCGCCAGCAGCTTAGGACAGGAGGGGGCCCCGTACAATGAGCAGTTCTTC.

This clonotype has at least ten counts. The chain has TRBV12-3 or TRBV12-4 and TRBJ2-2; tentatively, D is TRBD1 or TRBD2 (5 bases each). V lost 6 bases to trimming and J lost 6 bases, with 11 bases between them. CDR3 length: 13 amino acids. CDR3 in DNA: TGTGCCAGCAGCCGGGGACCCTCCGGGGAGCTGTTTTTT. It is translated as CASSRGPSGELFF.

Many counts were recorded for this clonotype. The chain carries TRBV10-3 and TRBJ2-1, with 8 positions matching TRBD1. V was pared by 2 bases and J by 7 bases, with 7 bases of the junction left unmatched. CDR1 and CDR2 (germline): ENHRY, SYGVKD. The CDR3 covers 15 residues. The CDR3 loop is CAISESTGGRNEQFF. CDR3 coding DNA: TGTGCCATCAGTGAGAGTACAGGGGGTAGAAATGAGCAGTTCTTC.

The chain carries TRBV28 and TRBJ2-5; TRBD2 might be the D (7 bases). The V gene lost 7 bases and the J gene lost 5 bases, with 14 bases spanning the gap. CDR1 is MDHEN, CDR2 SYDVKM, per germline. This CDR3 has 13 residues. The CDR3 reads CASIPGGTETQYF. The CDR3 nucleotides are TGTGCCAGCATCCCGGGGGGCACGGAGACCCAGTACTTC.

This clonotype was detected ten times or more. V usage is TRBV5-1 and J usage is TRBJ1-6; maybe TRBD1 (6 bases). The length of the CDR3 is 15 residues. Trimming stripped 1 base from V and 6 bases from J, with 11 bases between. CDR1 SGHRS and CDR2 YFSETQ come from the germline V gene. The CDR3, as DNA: TGCGCCAGCAGCTTGTGGGGGGCTAGTAATTCACCCCTCCACTTT. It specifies CASSLWGASNSPLHF.

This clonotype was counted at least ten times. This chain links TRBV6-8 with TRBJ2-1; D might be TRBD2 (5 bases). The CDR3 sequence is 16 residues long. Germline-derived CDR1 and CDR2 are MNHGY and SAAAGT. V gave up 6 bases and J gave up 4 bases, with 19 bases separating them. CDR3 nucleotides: TGTGCCAGCAGCCACCCTAGCCCCCGTACGTACAATGAGCAGTTCTTC. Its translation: CASSHPSPRTYNEQFF.

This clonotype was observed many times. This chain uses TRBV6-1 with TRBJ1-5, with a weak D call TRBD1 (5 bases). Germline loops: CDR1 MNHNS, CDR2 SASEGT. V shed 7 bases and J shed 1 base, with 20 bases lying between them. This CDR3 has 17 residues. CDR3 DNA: TGTGCCAGCACCCCGCTAAAGGGGTCGGAAAGCAATCAGCCCCAGCATTTT. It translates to CASTPLKGSESNQPQHF.

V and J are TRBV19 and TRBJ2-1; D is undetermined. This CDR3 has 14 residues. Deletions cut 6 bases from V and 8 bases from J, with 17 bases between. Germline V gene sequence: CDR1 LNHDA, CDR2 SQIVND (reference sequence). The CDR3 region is CASSPIEAGDEQFF. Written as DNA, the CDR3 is TGTGCCAGTAGCCCCATCGAGGCTGGGGATGAGCAGTTCTTC.

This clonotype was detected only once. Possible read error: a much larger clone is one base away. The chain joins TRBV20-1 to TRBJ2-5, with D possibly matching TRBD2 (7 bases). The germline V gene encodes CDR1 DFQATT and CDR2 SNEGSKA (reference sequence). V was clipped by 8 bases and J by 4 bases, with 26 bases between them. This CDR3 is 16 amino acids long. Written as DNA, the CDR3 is TGCAGTTTTCTCTCTCCGGGGGGCCCCGAACTAGAGACCCAGTACTTC. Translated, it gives CSFLSPGGPELETQYF.

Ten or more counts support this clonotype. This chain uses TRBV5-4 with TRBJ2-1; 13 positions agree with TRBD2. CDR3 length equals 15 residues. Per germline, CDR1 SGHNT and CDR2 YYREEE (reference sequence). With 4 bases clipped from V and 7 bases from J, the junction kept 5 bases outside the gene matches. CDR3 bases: TGTGCCAGCAGCCGTAGACTAGCGGGGGGAAATGAGCAGTTCTTC. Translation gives CASSRRLAGGNEQFF.

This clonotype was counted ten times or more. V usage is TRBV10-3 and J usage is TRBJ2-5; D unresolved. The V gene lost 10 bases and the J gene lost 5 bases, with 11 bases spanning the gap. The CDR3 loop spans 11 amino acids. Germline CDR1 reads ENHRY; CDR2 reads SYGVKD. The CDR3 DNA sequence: TGTGCCACGGGCCAAGTCGAGACCCAGTACTTC. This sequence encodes CATGQVETQYF.

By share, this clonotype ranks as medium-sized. The CDR3 here is CASSSGTDYYEQYF. The CDR3 region has the DNA TGTGCCAGCAGCTCCGGGACAGATTACTACGAGCAGTACTTC. The chain is built from TRBV7-2 and TRBJ2-7; 7 nucleotides match TRBD1. Germline-derived CDR1 and CDR2 are SGHTA and FQGNSA. The CDR3 runs 14 residues. After removal of 4 bases from V and 3 bases from J, the junction contained 6 bases not matched to a gene.

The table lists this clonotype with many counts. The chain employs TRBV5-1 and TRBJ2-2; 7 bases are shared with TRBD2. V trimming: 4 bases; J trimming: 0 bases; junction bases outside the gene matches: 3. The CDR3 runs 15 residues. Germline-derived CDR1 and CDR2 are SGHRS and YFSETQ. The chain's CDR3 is CASSPSGTNTGELFF. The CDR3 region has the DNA TGCGCCAGCAGCCCGAGCGGGACGAACACCGGGGAGCTGTTTTTT.

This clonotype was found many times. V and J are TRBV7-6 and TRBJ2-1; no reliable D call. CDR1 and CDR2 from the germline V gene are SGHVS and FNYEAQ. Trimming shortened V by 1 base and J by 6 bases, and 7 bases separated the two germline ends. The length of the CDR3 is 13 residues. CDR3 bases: TGTGCCAGCAGCTTAGGGCTAGTCAATGAGCAGTTCTTC. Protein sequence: CASSLGLVNEQFF. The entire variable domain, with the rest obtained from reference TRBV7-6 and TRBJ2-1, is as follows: GAGVSQSPRYKVTKRGQDVALRCDPISGHVSLYWYRQALGQGPEFLTYFNYEAQQDKSGLPNDRFSAERPEGSISTLTIQRTEQRDSAMYRCASSLGLVNEQFFGPGTRLTVL.